The entry below gives a single TCR beta chain sequence along with its context. Its specificity is unknown. This record comes from a study of cytomegalovirus exposure and HLA in healthy donors. General observations from the study: It was in a later analysis that TCR association rates were seen to vary by HLA locus, highest for DRB1 and lowest for HLA-C. The classifier was said to identify cytomegalovirus status with high specificity and sensitivity. For most subjects, TCR beta sequences were reported to predict HLA-A and HLA-B alleles with accuracy. Sequencing likely caused a cluster of highly shared sequence variants.

Both 60 Vbeta primers and 13 Jbeta primers went into the PCR. Using immunoSEQ multiplex PCR, the repertoire was profiled, and TCRdb retains in-frame clones only, with some absent. In the table there are about 130,000 clones, 81% of which are singletons. The V and J ends lost 3 bases and 0 bases, in that order; junction bases with no gene match: 9. Germline CDR1 and CDR2: MNHNS and SASEGT. This CDR3 is built from 18 residues. The gene calls are TRBV6-1 and TRBJ1-5; 9 bases agree with TRBD1. The source of this sequence is a man younger than 30 in good health and CMV-seropositive. The sample was PBMCs. The CDR3 DNA reads as TGTGCCAGCAGTGAGTTGCCGGGACAGGGATTTAGCAATCAGCCCCAGCATTTT. Translated: CASSELPGQGFSNQPQHF.